The 17 T cell receptor beta chains given below trace back to one sample, sequenced in a study of blood T cell repertoires in COVID-19. Profiling relied on immunoSEQ multiplex PCR, and the TCRdb table lists in-frame clones only, not all of them. The data hold some 160,000 clones, with roughly 77% observed a single time. Sequenced material: peripheral blood. Every receptor here comes from a man aged 70-80 years with active or convalescent COVID-19.

This clone was seen a single time. The chain links TRBV5-1 to TRBJ1-1, with TRBD1 identical over 7 bases. CDR3 size: 17 residues. The germline V gene has CDR1 SGHRS and CDR2 YFSETQ. Losses at the gene ends were 0 bases for V and 5 bases for J; bases not matched to a gene: 13. The DNA of the CDR3 is TGCGCCAGCAGCTTGGACTCCTATGGACAGGTCCAGACTGAAGCTTTCTTT. It is translated as CASSLDSYGQVQTEAFF. Complete variable domain (other parts from reference TRBV5-1 and TRBJ1-1): KAGVTQTPRYLIKTRGQQVTLSCSPISGHRSVSWYQQTPGQGLQFLFEYFSETQRNKGNFPGRFSGRQFSNSRSEMNVSTLELGDSALYLCASSLDSYGQVQTEAFFGQGTRLTVV.

J is TRBJ2-7 and V is TRBV4-1; 11 nucleotides match TRBD2. V shed 4 bases and J 2 bases; nucleotides not matched to a gene: 10. Germline loops: CDR1 MGHRA, CDR2 YSYEKL. CDR3 length equals 17 residues. CDR3 protein: CASSRSGLADNAYEQYF. As DNA, the CDR3 is TGCGCCAGCAGCCGGTCGGGACTAGCGGACAACGCCTACGAGCAGTACTTC.

In its sample, this clone was seen a few times. The chain joins TRBV3-1 (or the pseudogene TRBV3-2) to TRBJ2-1, with TRBD2 matching over 9 bases. Germline CDR1 and CDR2: LGHDT and YNNKEL (reference sequence). The length of the CDR3 is 15 residues. Trimming took 4 bases from V and 4 from J; bases not matched to a gene: 5. CDR3 in DNA: TGTGCCAGCAGCCTTAGCGGGGGCCGTTACAATGAGCAGTTCTTC. Encoded protein: CASSLSGGRYNEQFF.

This chain joins TRBV29-1 and TRBJ2-3; 8 bases line up with TRBD1. Trimming cost V 8 bases and J 1 base; bases outside gene matches: 11. The CDR3 spans 15 residues. Germline assignment: CDR1 SQVTM and CDR2 ANQGSEA. CDR3 sequence: CSSSGQGIRTDTQYF. CDR3 DNA sequence: TGCAGCTCCTCTGGACAGGGCATACGCACAGATACGCAGTATTTT.

This chain links TRBV30 with TRBJ1-1, with D possibly being TRBD1 (6 bases). Looked up from germline, CDR1 is GTSNPN and CDR2 is SVGIG (reference sequence). Trimming pared 5 bases from V and 2 bases from J, leaving 12 bases between. This CDR3 has 13 amino acids. The CDR3 here is CAWGRTANTEAFF. CDR3 coding DNA: TGTGCCTGGGGTCGGACAGCTAACACTGAAGCTTTCTTT.

The chain joins TRBV9 to TRBJ1-6, with D possibly being TRBD1 (5 bases). Germline V gives CDR1 SGDLS, CDR2 YYNGEE. The CDR3 length is 15 residues. Trimming removed 8 bases at V and 8 bases at J, with 20 bases between. The CDR3 loop is CASSSGWARDSPLHF. The CDR3 coding sequence is TGTGCCAGTTCTTCAGGGTGGGCTAGGGATTCACCCCTCCACTTT.

The chain carries TRBV11-3 and TRBJ2-1, with D perhaps matching TRBD1 (6 bases). The V gene's germline CDR1 is SGHNT and CDR2 YENEEA. With 3 bases removed from V and 6 bases from J, the gap between germline ends came to 15 bases. There are 15 residues in the CDR3. The CDR3 DNA sequence: TGTGCCAGCAGCTTCGACAGGCAACGTAGCAATGAGCAGTTCTTC. It yields the protein CASSFDRQRSNEQFF.

The chain uses TRBV11-2 and TRBJ2-5, with TRBD1 as a possible D gene (5 bases). V gave up 6 bases and J gave up 3 bases, with 20 bases separating them. Germline lookup yields CDR1 SGHAT and CDR2 FQNNGV. The CDR3 sequence is 16 residues long. The CDR3 coding sequence is TGTGCCAGCAGTTCACGGCAGGGTCTGACGGAAGAGACCCAGTACTTC. It encodes CASSSRQGLTEETQYF.

The table lists this clone with a few counts. V and J are TRBV7-7 and TRBJ2-1; 7 bases fit TRBD2. Unmatched junction bases numbered 7, after V lost 5 bases and J lost 3 bases. CDR1 and CDR2 (germline): SSHAT, FNYEAQ (reference sequence). The CDR3 is 15 amino acids. The CDR3 loop is CASSPTAGDYNEQFF. As DNA, the CDR3 is TGTGCCAGCAGCCCCACGGCGGGGGACTACAATGAGCAGTTCTTC.

This clone has just one count. The chain combines TRBV21-1 with TRBJ2-6; the D call TRBD1 from the table was never checked on the DNA. TRBV21-1 is a listed pseudogene. CDR3 size: 20 residues. The CDR3 loop is CASSSTRSGTESSGANVLTF. CDR3 coding DNA: TGTGCCAGCAGCTCAACACGCTCCGGGACAGAGAGCTCTGGGGCCAACGTCCTGACTTTC.

This clone was recorded only once. The J gene is TRBJ2-1, the V gene TRBV14; D call uncertain. This CDR3 is built from 14 residues. Trimming pared 0 bases from V and 2 bases from J, leaving 5 bases between. Germline V gives CDR1 SGHDN, CDR2 FVKESK. The CDR3 protein is CASSQDTAYNEQFF. Here the CDR3 DNA reads TGTGCCAGCAGCCAAGATACAGCCTACAATGAGCAGTTCTTC. Based on the CDR3 plus reference TRBV14 and TRBJ2-1, the full variable domain is EAGVTQFPSHSVIEKGQTVTLRCDPISGHDNLYWYRRVMGKEIKFLLHFVKESKQDESGMPNNRFLAERTGGTYSTLKVQPAELEDSGVYFCASSQDTAYNEQFFGPGTRLTVL.

The V and J genes are TRBV7-9 and TRBJ1-1; no clear D gene. Germline CDR1 and CDR2: SEHNR and FQNEAQ (reference sequence). The CDR3 extends over 12 amino acids. With 2 bases removed from V and 5 bases from J, the gap between germline ends came to 6 bases. CDR3 nucleotide sequence: TGTGCCAGCAGCTTAAGGGAGACTGAAGCTTTCTTT. It specifies CASSLRETEAFF.

This chain uses TRBV29-1 with TRBJ1-2; perhaps TRBD1 as D (5 bases). V was cut by 6 bases and J by 2 bases, with 16 bases left in between. Germline lookup yields CDR1 SQVTM and CDR2 ANQGSEA. CDR3 size: 14 residues. CDR3 nucleotides: TGCAGCGTGGGGACTTTGACGGAGAACTATGGCTACACCTTC. Translation gives CSVGTLTENYGYTF.

The chain recombines TRBV7-9 with TRBJ1-1; possibly TRBD1 for D (6 bases). This CDR3 contains 14 residues. CDR1 and CDR2 (germline): SEHNR, FQNEAQ (reference sequence). V lost 5 bases and J 1 base, leaving 11 bases between the germline ends. The CDR3 nucleotides are TGTGCCAGCAGCCCGGGACACGGGAACACTGAAGCTTTCTTT. This translates into CASSPGHGNTEAFF. The full variable domain, with the rest looked up from reference TRBV7-9 and TRBJ1-1, is DTGVSQNPRHKITKRGQNVTFRCDPISEHNRLYWYRQTLGQGPEFLTYFQNEAQLEKSRLLSDRFSAERPKGSFSTLEIQRTEQGDSAMYLCASSPGHGNTEAFFGQGTRLTVV.

The rearrangement links TRBV19 to TRBJ2-5; perhaps TRBD1 as D (6 bases). V was trimmed by 6 bases and J by 2 bases, leaving 19 bases between them. CDR3 size: 16 residues. Germline lookup yields CDR1 LNHDA and CDR2 SQIVND (reference sequence). For the CDR3, the DNA is TGTGCCAGTAGCCAGATTCCGGGACACCGACAAGAGACCCAGTACTTC. This sequence encodes CASSQIPGHRQETQYF.

CDR3 sequence (DNA): TGTGCCAGCAGCGAGCAGGGCTCTGGAAACACCATATATTTT. The encoded protein is CASSEQGSGNTIYF. The rearrangement joins TRBV6-5 to TRBJ1-3, with a weak D call TRBD1 (5 bases). CDR3 size: 14 residues. V was shortened by 6 bases and J by 0 bases, with 9 bases between the two germline ends. Germline CDR1 is MNHEY and CDR2 is SVGAGI.

V gene TRBV4-2 combines with J gene TRBJ2-1; TRBD2 matches at 7 bases. V was clipped by 0 bases and J by 5 bases; unmatched bases: 7. The CDR3 is made up of 16 amino acids. Germline CDR1 reads LGHNA; CDR2 reads YNFKEQ. The DNA for the CDR3 is TGTGCCAGCAGCCAAGAAAGAGCGGGGTTTCACAATGAGCAGTTCTTC. Residues: CASSQERAGFHNEQFF.